Following are 14 T cell receptor beta chains from one sample sequenced in a study of blood T cell repertoires in COVID-19. Measured with immunoSEQ multiplex PCR; TCRdb has only the in-frame clones, and not every one. Of 150,000 or so clones listed, around 92% are singletons. The material sequenced was peripheral blood. These receptors all stem from a man younger than 45 with COVID-19, enrolled during active disease.

The rearrangement uses TRBV4-3 and TRBJ2-7, with 9 nucleotides matching TRBD2. The germline V gene has CDR1 LGHNA and CDR2 YSLEER. Losses at the gene ends were 0 bases for V and 7 bases for J; bases not matched to a gene: 13. The CDR3 has 17 amino acids. The CDR3 sequence is CASSQDHSAGGLTEQYF. Here the CDR3 DNA reads TGCGCCAGCAGCCAAGATCATTCTGCGGGGGGGCTAACGGAGCAGTACTTC.

The chain recombines TRBV7-2 with TRBJ1-4, with 10 bases fitting TRBD1. The germline V gene encodes CDR1 SGHTA and CDR2 FQGNSA. J lost 11 bases, V lost 3 bases, and 6 bases had no gene match. CDR3 size: 14 residues. The CDR3 region is CASSFNGQGGKLFF. The DNA of the CDR3 is TGTGCCAGCAGCTTTAACGGACAGGGGGGGAAACTGTTTTTT. Full variable domain (remainder filled in from reference TRBV7-2 and TRBJ1-4): GAGVSQSPSNKVTEKGKDVELRCDPISGHTALYWYRQSLGQGLEFLIYFQGNSAPDKSGLPSDRFSAERTGGSVSTLTIQRTQQEDSAVYLCASSFNGQGGKLFFGSGTQLSVL.

The chain links TRBV12-3 or TRBV12-4 to TRBJ2-1; D is perhaps TRBD2 (6 bases). Trimming took 4 bases from V and 8 from J, leaving 6 bases between them. This CDR3 is built from 11 residues. CDR3 region: CASSWGDEQFF. CDR3 DNA: TGTGCCAGCAGTTGGGGGGATGAGCAGTTCTTC.

The rearrangement joins TRBV6-6 to TRBJ1-6; 8 positions match TRBD1. CDR1 MNHNY and CDR2 SVGAGI come from the germline V gene (reference sequence). The junction had 17 bases not matched to a gene; V was cut back by 8 bases and J by 14 bases. The CDR3 extends over 15 amino acids. CDR3 region: CASSPGQGRFESLHF. The DNA of the CDR3 is TGTGCCAGCTCTCCCGGACAGGGACGTTTTGAGTCCCTCCACTTT.

This clone has a single count. The chain uses TRBV20-1 and TRBJ1-3; D gene ambiguous. The V gene lost 3 bases and the J gene lost 7 bases, with 19 bases spanning the gap. CDR3 length: 15 amino acids. Germline-derived CDR1 and CDR2 are DFQATT and SNEGSKA (reference sequence). CDR3 nucleotides: TGCAGTGCTAGTCCGTTGCAGTCATTTGGCAACACCATATATTTT. Its protein product is CSASPLQSFGNTIYF.

The J gene is TRBJ2-7, the V gene TRBV18; 8 bases map to TRBD2. This CDR3 spans 16 amino acids. J lost 4 bases, V lost 3 bases, and 11 bases had no gene match. Germline CDR1 is KGHSH and CDR2 is LQKENI. The CDR3 region has the DNA TGTGCCAGCTCACCCCCCCAACTAGCGGCCGCATACGAGCAGTACTTC. Translated, it gives CASSPPQLAAAYEQYF.

The rearrangement uses TRBV5-1 and TRBJ2-1; TRBD1 matches 10 bases. The germline CDR1 and CDR2 sequences are SGHRS and YFSETQ. Germline trimming cut 2 bases from V and 7 bases from J; bases unmatched to any gene: 6. The CDR3 has 15 amino acids. This CDR3 is CASSLDRGLGNEQFF. In nucleotides, the CDR3 is TGCGCCAGCAGCTTAGACAGGGGGCTAGGTAATGAGCAGTTCTTC.

The chain links TRBV28 to TRBJ1-1; 7 bases match TRBD1. V was clipped by 3 bases and J by 3 bases; unmatched bases: 7. The CDR3 has 15 residues. Per the germline V gene, CDR1 is MDHEN and CDR2 is SYDVKM. The CDR3 DNA is TGTGCCAGCAGTTTCATACAGGGGTTGGACACTGAAGCTTTCTTT. It translates to CASSFIQGLDTEAFF.

The CDR3 sequence: CATGGQQNTEAFF. For the CDR3, the DNA is TGTGCCACAGGGGGACAGCAGAACACTGAAGCTTTCTTT. The rearrangement uses TRBV6-5 and TRBJ1-1; the match to TRBD1 covers 7 bases. The CDR3 has 13 residues. Germline lookup yields CDR1 MNHEY and CDR2 SVGAGI. V lost 10 bases and J lost 1; bases outside the gene matches: 6.

This rearrangement joins TRBV28 to TRBJ2-7; TRBD2 agrees at 12 bases. The CDR3 consists of 16 residues. Trimming at V came to 5 bases and at J to 6 bases, leaving 11 bases not matched to a gene. Per germline, CDR1 MDHEN and CDR2 SYDVKM. The CDR3 loop reads CASSATRTSGKGEQYF. DNA for the CDR3: TGTGCCAGCAGTGCGACCCGGACTAGCGGGAAGGGCGAGCAGTACTTC. The full variable domain, its missing parts supplied by reference TRBV28 and TRBJ2-7, is DVKVTQSSRYLVKRTGEKVFLECVQDMDHENMFWYRQDPGLGLRLIYFSYDVKMKEKGDIPEGYSVSREKKERFSLILESASTNQTSMYLCASSATRTSGKGEQYFGPGTRLTVT.

This sequence joins TRBV15 and TRBJ2-3; 12 nucleotides agree with TRBD1. CDR1 LNHNV and CDR2 YYDKDF come from the germline V gene (reference sequence). This CDR3 has 16 residues. The trim removed 2 bases at V and 8 bases at J, leaving 8 bases unmatched. The CDR3 DNA sequence: TGTGCCACCAGCAGACCAGGGACAGGGGGCTCGGGTACGCAGTATTTT. Its protein product is CATSRPGTGGSGTQYF.

This clone was counted a single time. The chain joins TRBV4-3 to TRBJ1-4; a possible D gene is TRBD1 (5 bases). The germline gives CDR1 LGHNA, CDR2 YSLEER. This CDR3 region has 16 residues. V lost 1 base, J lost 8 bases, and 17 bases lay in between. CDR3 sequence (DNA): TGCGCCAGCAGCCAAGGAGCCGGGGGACTTGTGGAAAAACTGTTTTTT. It encodes CASSQGAGGLVEKLFF.

The DNA for the CDR3 is TGTGCCAGCAGCCCGACAGGGGGGCTAGAAGAGCAGTACTTC. This translates into CASSPTGGLEEQYF. This chain links TRBV7-9 with TRBJ2-7; TRBD1 agrees at 9 bases. This CDR3 is built from 14 residues. The germline V gene encodes CDR1 SEHNR and CDR2 FQNEAQ (reference sequence). The junction had 9 bases not matched to a gene; V was cut back by 5 bases and J by 7 bases.

In DNA form, the CDR3 reads TGTGCCAGCAGTTTAACTAGCGGTTGGGAGACCCAGTACTTC. It is translated as CASSLTSGWETQYF. The V gene is TRBV27, the J gene TRBJ2-5, with TRBD2 identical over 8 bases. The CDR3 totals 14 residues. Germline V gene lookup returns CDR1 MNHEY and CDR2 SMNVEV (reference sequence). V shed 2 bases, J shed 5 bases, and the junction held 4 bases outside the gene matches.